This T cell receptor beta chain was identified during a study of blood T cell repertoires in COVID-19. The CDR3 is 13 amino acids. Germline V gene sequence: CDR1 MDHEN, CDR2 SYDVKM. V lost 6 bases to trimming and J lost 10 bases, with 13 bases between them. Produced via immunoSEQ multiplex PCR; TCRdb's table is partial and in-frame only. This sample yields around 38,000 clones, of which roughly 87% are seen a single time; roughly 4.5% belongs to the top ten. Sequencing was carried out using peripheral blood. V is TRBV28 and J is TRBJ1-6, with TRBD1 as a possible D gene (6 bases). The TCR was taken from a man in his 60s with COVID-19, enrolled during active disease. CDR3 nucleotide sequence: TGTGCCAGCAGGGACCAACAGGGCTCACCCCTCCACTTT. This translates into CASRDQQGSPLHF.